Listed below are T cell receptor beta chains from one sample, sequenced in a study of cytomegalovirus exposure and HLA in healthy donors. Measured with immunoSEQ multiplex PCR; TCRdb has only the in-frame clones, and not every one. Of some 150,000 clones in the sample, roughly 80% were seen once. Sequencing was carried out using PBMCs. All receptors come from a middle-aged woman in good health and CMV-seropositive. CDR3s leave out the opening cysteine and the closing phenylalanine or tryptophan. Fields, in order: V gene, J gene, clone size, CDR3 protein. Only part of the rows carry a size: once, few, many, or a class if the clone is expanded.

TRBV7-9	TRBJ2-7	few	ASSPGTPSYEQY
TRBV7-6	TRBJ1-3	-	ASSLEFDRLRTGNTIY
TRBV28	TRBJ1-3	-	ASSPEAGSGNTIY
TRBV7-3	TRBJ1-1	-	ASSLIPDPNTEAF
TRBV30	TRBJ1-1	-	AWRSYGVNTEAF
TRBV28	TRBJ1-3	-	ASSFAGDGNTIY
TRBV6-6	TRBJ1-1	-	ASSYNRGRVTEAF
TRBV5-1	TRBJ1-2	-	ASTLGGDYGYT
TRBV4-2	TRBJ1-1	-	ASSQLGHIVNTEAF
TRBV20-1	TRBJ2-4	-	SARLVDIQY